Shown below are 27 T cell receptor beta chains from a single sample sequenced in a study of naive and memory T cell subsets. Treatment meaning: skin biopsy from PPD injection site in Mantoux-positive individual. An oligonucleotide containing a UMI was ligated to the 3' end of TCR cDNA. Ligated cDNA underwent four rounds of PCR with nested alpha and beta constant region primers and SP2. TCRdb reprocessed the UMI-ligation and nested PCR reads via MiXCR and lists one record per CDR3 protein. The sample carries around 20,000 distinct CDR3 sequences, around 6% recorded once. Sequenced here: skin, sampled from a tuberculin skin test site. All receptors come from an adult in good health.

A word on this clonotype: This may arise from a read error, as a much more abundant clone is one base away. V is TRBV10-3 and J is TRBJ2-5; the D is unclear. Trimming shortened V by 3 bases and J by 9 bases, and 8 bases separated the two germline ends. From germline, CDR1 is ENHRY and CDR2 SYGVKD. The CDR3 covers 11 residues. The CDR3 reads CAISDHEAQYF. The CDR3 nucleotides read TGTGCCATCAGTGATCACGAGGCCCAGTACTTC.

This clonotype was detected many times. V and J are TRBV4-3 and TRBJ1-1; D is unclear. Trimming cost V 5 bases and J 4 bases, with 11 bases left between them. The CDR3 is 13 residues long. Germline V gene data show CDR1 as LGHNA and CDR2 as YSLEER. CDR3 coding DNA: TGCGCCAGCAGCGGGCGGCGCGGCACTGAAGCTTTCTTT. Amino acid sequence: CASSGRRGTEAFF.

This clonotype was seen repeatedly, ten times or more. This sequence joins TRBV6-2 or TRBV6-3 and TRBJ2-3, with a tentative D call TRBD2 (6 bases). Between the trimmed V and J ends, which lost 5 bases and 2 bases, there was a span of 17 bases. This CDR3 has 16 residues. Germline CDR1 MNHEY, CDR2 SVGEGT. CDR3 bases: TGTGCCAGCAGTGCACCACTAGGAGGGTACACAGATACGCAGTATTTT. Its translation: CASSAPLGGYTDTQYF.

This CDR3 is CASSQTPWGGRRNEQYF. In nucleotides, the CDR3 is TGTGCCAGCAGCCAGACCCCCTGGGGCGGGAGGCGGAACGAGCAGTACTTC. The rearrangement joins TRBV7-2 to TRBJ2-7, with TRBD2 matching over 8 bases. The CDR3 extends over 17 amino acids. Germline V gene data show CDR1 as SGHTA and CDR2 as FQGNSA. V lost 5 bases to trimming and J lost 5 bases; unmatched junction nucleotides: 17.

This chain connects TRBV19 to TRBJ2-5, with 12 bases identical to TRBD2. Germline V gene data show CDR1 as LNHDA and CDR2 as SQIVND (reference sequence). This CDR3 has 16 amino acids. J gave up 4 bases and V 5 bases, and 8 bases lay outside the gene matches. CDR3 sequence (DNA): TGTGCCAGTAGTTCCGGGACTAGCGGGCTTGGAGAGACCCAGTACTTC. Encoded protein: CASSSGTSGLGETQYF. The full variable domain, with the rest looked up from reference TRBV19 and TRBJ2-5, is DGGITQSPKYLFRKEGQNVTLSCEQNLNHDAMYWYRQDPGQGLRLIYYSQIVNDFQKGDIAEGYSVSREKKESFPLTVTSAQKNPTAFYLCASSSGTSGLGETQYFGPGTRLLVL.

By share, this clonotype ranks as medium-sized (0.01 to 0.1%). This chain links TRBV20-1 with TRBJ2-1, with 11 bases matching TRBD2. Looked up from germline, CDR1 is DFQATT and CDR2 is SNEGSKA (reference sequence). Trimming removed 1 base from V and 4 bases from J; junction bases left unmatched: 6. The CDR3 totals 16 residues. The CDR3 DNA is TGCAGTGCTAGAGGTAGCGGGAGGGATATTTACAATGAGCAGTTCTTC. It yields the protein CSARGSGRDIYNEQFF.

The table lists this clonotype with many counts. The CDR3 loop is CASSDELPYEQYF. Here the CDR3 DNA reads TGTGCCAGCAGTGACGAGTTACCCTACGAGCAGTACTTC. The chain has TRBV2 and TRBJ2-7; D ambiguous. This CDR3 is 13 amino acids long. Trimming took 3 bases from V and 2 from J, leaving 8 bases between them. The germline V gene encodes CDR1 SNHLY and CDR2 FYNNEI.

This clonotype was seen many times. CDR3 in amino acids: CASSQVREPGLTHHEQYF. Here the CDR3 DNA reads TGCGCCAGCAGCCAAGTAAGGGAACCGGGACTTACACACCACGAGCAGTACTTC. The V gene is TRBV4-3, the J gene TRBJ2-7; D is perhaps TRBD2 (6 bases). V was shortened by 1 base and J by 5 bases, with 24 bases between the two germline ends. The germline gives CDR1 LGHNA, CDR2 YSLEER. The CDR3 is 18 residues long.

This clonotype was observed a handful of times. This chain connects TRBV28 to TRBJ1-6, with 7 nucleotides matching TRBD1. The germline gives CDR1 MDHEN, CDR2 SYDVKM. V was pared by 7 bases and J by 6 bases, with 6 bases of the junction left unmatched. The CDR3 has 14 amino acids. The CDR3 coding sequence is TGTGCCAGCATGGGAGGGACAGTTAATTCACCCCTCCACTTT. It is translated as CASMGGTVNSPLHF.

This clonotype has ten or more counts. This chain joins TRBV29-1 and TRBJ2-1; D is unclear. The CDR3 has 14 residues. Trimming shortened V by 3 bases and J by 3 bases, and 12 bases separated the two germline ends. Germline V gene data show CDR1 as SQVTM and CDR2 as ANQGSEA. CDR3 DNA: TGCAGCGTTGAGAAGGACCGCAACTACAATGAGCAGTTCTTC. Its protein is CSVEKDRNYNEQFF.

The chain links TRBV5-1 to TRBJ2-1; 8 bases map to TRBD2. CDR3 length equals 14 residues. Germline loops: CDR1 SGHRS, CDR2 YFSETQ. Trimming took 5 bases from V and 5 from J; bases not matched to a gene: 6. CDR3 protein: CASSWTSFNNEQFF. In DNA, the CDR3 is TGCGCCAGCAGTTGGACTAGCTTTAACAATGAGCAGTTCTTC.

This clonotype was found many times. The rearrangement uses TRBV6-2 or TRBV6-3 and TRBJ2-5; TRBD2 aligns across 7 bases. The V gene's germline CDR1 is MNHEY and CDR2 SVGEGT. The CDR3 extends over 13 amino acids. The trim removed 6 bases at V and 4 bases at J, leaving 5 bases unmatched. The CDR3 DNA reads as TGTGCCAGCAGACGGGAGGTTGCAGAGACCCAGTACTTC. Protein product: CASRREVAETQYF.

The rearrangement links TRBV28 to TRBJ2-3; 7 bases are a match to TRBD1. CDR3 length: 15 residues. Germline V gene data show CDR1 as MDHEN and CDR2 as SYDVKM. Trimming took 3 bases from V and 2 from J; bases not matched to a gene: 5. The DNA for the CDR3 is TGTGCCAGCAGTTTTCGACAGGGCTACACAGATACGCAGTATTTT. Translating gives CASSFRQGYTDTQYF.

This clonotype appeared a few times. This rearrangement joins TRBV4-1 to TRBJ1-1; D is uncertain. The CDR3 extends over 16 amino acids. V was cut by 1 base and J by 4 bases, with 16 bases left in between. Germline V CDR1 and CDR2: MGHRA, YSYEKL. The CDR3 bases are TGCGCCAGCAGCCAAGTCTCTCGGCTAAAGAGCACTGAAGCTTTCTTT. This gives the protein CASSQVSRLKSTEAFF.

The DNA of the CDR3 is TGTGCCAGCACCCGCCCGGGAAACACTGAAGCTTTCTTT. Its translation: CASTRPGNTEAFF. J is TRBJ1-1 and V is TRBV7-9; D is unresolved. The germline V and J ends were trimmed by 7 bases and 2 bases, with 11 bases remaining between them. CDR3 length equals 13 residues. Germline assignment: CDR1 SEHNR and CDR2 FQNEAQ (reference sequence). Drawing the rest from reference TRBV7-9 and TRBJ1-1, the complete variable domain is DTGVSQNPRHKITKRGQNVTFRCDPISEHNRLYWYRQTLGQGPEFLTYFQNEAQLEKSRLLSDRFSAERPKGSFSTLEIQRTEQGDSAMYLCASTRPGNTEAFFGQGTRLTVV.

On this clonotype: A single base separates this from a much larger clone, so it may be a read error. The rearrangement uses TRBV6-5 and TRBJ1-2; D remains ambiguous. V shed 2 bases and J shed 5 bases, with 9 bases lying between them. The CDR3 extends over 13 amino acids. Germline values: CDR1 MNHEY, CDR2 SVGAGI. This chain's CDR3 is CASSYGVEYGYTF. The CDR3 coding sequence is TGTGCCAGCAGTTACGGGGTTGAGTATGGCTACACCTTC.

This clonotype was detected only a few times. The chain carries TRBV7-3 and TRBJ2-1, with D possibly called TRBD1 or TRBD2 (5 bases each). Germline V gene lookup returns CDR1 SGHTA and CDR2 FQGTGA. The CDR3 totals 17 residues. Trimming took off 2 bases at V and 7 bases at J, with 21 bases between the two ends. CDR3 in amino acids: CASSLLGTIGHWNEQFF. CDR3 sequence (DNA): TGTGCCAGCAGCTTATTGGGGACCATTGGACATTGGAATGAGCAGTTCTTC.

In its sample, this clonotype was seen many times. The CDR3 DNA follows: TGCAGCGTTGCTCAGGGAAAAGGGGACTATGGCTACACCTTC. This translates into CSVAQGKGDYGYTF. The V call is TRBV29-1, the J call TRBJ1-2; the D gene is possibly TRBD1 (5 bases). This CDR3 is built from 14 residues. The ends were cut back, 4 bases at V and 3 bases at J, with 15 bases in the middle. In germline, CDR1 is SQVTM, CDR2 ANQGSEA.

This clonotype occurred many times. The rearrangement uses TRBV5-3 and TRBJ1-5; D is undetermined. TRBV5-3 is designated an ORF whose function remains uncertain. CDR3 size: 19 residues. V gave up 5 bases and J gave up 4 bases, with 28 bases separating them. This CDR3 reads CARSRDVKKDGHGNQPQHF. In DNA form, the CDR3 reads TGTGCCAGAAGTCGAGACGTGAAAAAAGACGGCCACGGTAATCAGCCCCAGCATTTT.

This clonotype was observed at least ten times. The genes are TRBV21-1 and TRBJ2-2; the D call of TRBD1 is as the table states it, not checked on the DNA. TRBV21-1 constitutes a pseudogene. The CDR3 spans 18 residues. CDR3 residues: CASSKVGARDQDTGELFF. For the CDR3, the DNA is TGTGCCAGCAGCAAAGTGGGGGCGCGGGACCAGGACACCGGGGAGCTGTTTTTT.

This clonotype has only a few counts. V and J are TRBV4-2 and TRBJ2-3; D is undetermined. Germline V CDR1 and CDR2: LGHNA, YNFKEQ. The V gene lost 0 bases and the J gene lost 3 bases, with 7 bases spanning the gap. The CDR3 is made up of 14 amino acids. CDR3 sequence: CASSQDFRTDTQYF. The CDR3 coding sequence is TGTGCCAGCAGCCAAGACTTCAGAACAGATACGCAGTATTTT.

The sample holds a few counts of this clonotype. The chain carries TRBV25-1 and TRBJ2-7, with D possibly matching TRBD2 (6 bases). This CDR3 comprises 13 residues. The germline V gene encodes CDR1 MGHDK and CDR2 SYGVNS. V lost 8 bases and J 2 bases, leaving 13 bases between the germline ends. The CDR3 nucleotides read TGTGCCAGCGATGACGGGAGAGCCTACGAGCAGTACTTC. Translation gives CASDDGRAYEQYF.

This clonotype was found a few times. The gene calls are TRBV10-3 and TRBJ2-3; tentatively, D is TRBD2 (5 bases). The CDR3 length is 17 residues. From germline, CDR1 is ENHRY and CDR2 SYGVKD. Between the trimmed V and J ends, which lost 5 bases and 1 base, there was a span of 19 bases. The CDR3 protein is CAISPLPSSGRTDTQYF. CDR3 bases: TGTGCCATCAGTCCTTTACCGTCAAGCGGCCGCACAGATACGCAGTATTTT.

Ten or more counts support this clonotype. The rearrangement links TRBV27 to TRBJ2-7; D is undetermined. V shed 8 bases and J shed 3 bases, with 8 bases lying between them. This CDR3 is built from 11 residues. Germline values: CDR1 MNHEY, CDR2 SMNVEV (reference sequence). CDR3 sequence reads: CASRDIYEQYF. The CDR3 coding sequence is TGTGCCAGCCGAGATATCTACGAGCAGTACTTC.

This clonotype was detected only a few times. This chain uses TRBV30 with TRBJ2-2; the D gene is possibly TRBD2 (5 bases). The CDR3 loop spans 15 amino acids. Germline CDR1 GTSNPN, CDR2 SVGIG (reference sequence). Trimming removed 1 base at V and 0 bases at J, with 9 bases between. The CDR3 loop reads CAWSAGLPNTGELFF. Written as DNA, the CDR3 is TGTGCCTGGAGTGCTGGACTCCCGAACACCGGGGAGCTGTTTTTT.

The rearrangement links TRBV6-2 or TRBV6-3 to TRBJ1-5, with 10 bases that match TRBD1. Germline V lookup: CDR1 MNHEY, CDR2 SVGEGT. The CDR3 is made up of 15 amino acids. Unmatched junction bases numbered 7, after V lost 7 bases and J lost 4 bases. The DNA for the CDR3 is TGTGCCAGCAACCCGACAGGGGGCAGGAATCAGCCCCAGCATTTT. This translates into CASNPTGGRNQPQHF.

The rearrangement uses TRBV6-6 and TRBJ2-7; TRBD1 matches at 10 bases. Germline V gene sequence: CDR1 MNHNY, CDR2 SVGAGI (reference sequence). This CDR3 has 18 residues. V shed 3 bases and J 2 bases; nucleotides not matched to a gene: 13. DNA for the CDR3: TGTGCCAGCAGTTATATTACGGGGACAGGGGCCGCGCCCTACGAGCAGTACTTC. This translates into CASSYITGTGAAPYEQYF.